The clone carrying this T cell receptor (beta chain) was seen ten or more times. This record comes from a study of low-dose radiotherapy and immunotherapy resistance in tumors. Time point in this sample: before trial treatment. V lost 4 bases and J 4 bases, leaving 17 bases between the germline ends. Germline assignment: CDR1 SGHRS and CDR2 YFSETQ. CDR3 length: 16 amino acids. Alpha- and beta-chain coverage of first-strand cDNA came from TRAV- and TRBV-specific primers. The authors amplified TCRs for around 20 PCR cycles with a constant-region primer and a V-primer adapter. TCRdb re-called the reads through MiXCR, storing one row per CDR3 protein. The table records tens of thousands of distinct CDR3 sequences, 18% of them present only once.

The chain couples TRBV5-1 to TRBJ2-2; D might be TRBD2 (6 bases). The source was PBMCs, collected before treatment. This clonotype was obtained from a male donor with prostate cancer. The CDR3, as DNA: TGCGCCAGCAGCCCCCATCGGGGGTCTACCACCGGGGAGCTGTTTTTT. Translated, it gives CASSPHRGSTTGELFF.